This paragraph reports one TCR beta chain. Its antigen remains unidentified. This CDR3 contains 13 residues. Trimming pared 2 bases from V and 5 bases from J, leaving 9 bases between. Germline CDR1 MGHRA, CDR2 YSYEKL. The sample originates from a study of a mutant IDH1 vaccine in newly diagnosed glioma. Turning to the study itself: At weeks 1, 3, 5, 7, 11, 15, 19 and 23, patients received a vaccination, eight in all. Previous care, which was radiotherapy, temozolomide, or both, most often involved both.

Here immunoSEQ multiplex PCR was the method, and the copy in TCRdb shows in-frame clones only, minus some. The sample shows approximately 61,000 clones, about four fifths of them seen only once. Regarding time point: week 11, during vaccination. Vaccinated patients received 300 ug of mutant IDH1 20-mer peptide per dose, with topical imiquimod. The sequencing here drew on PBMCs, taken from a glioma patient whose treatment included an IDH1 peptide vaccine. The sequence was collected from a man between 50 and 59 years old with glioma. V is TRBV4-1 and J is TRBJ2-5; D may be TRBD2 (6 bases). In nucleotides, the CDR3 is TGCGCCAGCAGCCAACTAGCGAGGGAGACCCAGTACTTC. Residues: CASSQLARETQYF.